A single sample gave rise to the 28 T cell receptor beta chains below, sequenced in a study of T cells in Graves' hyperthyroidism and ophthalmopathy. Regions amplified from RNA transcripts were the TCR beta CDR3 regions. Carried out on the TCR CDR3, a first-round RT-PCR used the HTBI primer set. Via MiXCR, TCRdb re-called the multiplex PCR reads, giving one row per CDR3 protein. The table has about 360,000 distinct CDR3 sequences, approximately 13% seen once. The specimen was blood. Receptors were obtained from a man in his thirties or forties with Graves' hyperthyroidism that later progressed to Graves' ophthalmopathy.

This clonotype was detected many times. The V gene is TRBV28, the J gene TRBJ2-7, with 10 bases aligning to TRBD2. V trimming: 3 bases; J trimming: 2 bases; junction bases outside the gene matches: 10. The CDR3 is 17 amino acids. Germline assignment: CDR1 MDHEN and CDR2 SYDVKM. The CDR3 loop is CASSLASGGQFAYEQYF. The CDR3 DNA sequence: TGTGCCAGCAGTTTGGCTAGCGGGGGCCAATTCGCCTACGAGCAGTACTTC.

At least ten counts were recorded for this clonotype. The chain is built from TRBV6-1 and TRBJ2-3, with 9 positions matching TRBD2. The J segment lost 3 bases and the V segment lost 3 bases, leaving 7 bases of the junction unmatched. The CDR3 is 16 amino acids. Germline CDR1 MNHNS, CDR2 SASEGT. The CDR3 DNA reads as TGTGCCAGCAGTGATGTGAGCGGGGGGCTTACAGATACGCAGTATTTT. Protein product: CASSDVSGGLTDTQYF.

This clonotype was counted between two and nine times. The chain carries TRBV29-1 and TRBJ2-3; TRBD2 matches at 9 bases. Germline CDR1 and CDR2: SQVTM and ANQGSEA. There are 16 residues in the CDR3. Losses at the gene ends were 6 bases for V and 2 bases for J; bases not matched to a gene: 12. The CDR3 DNA reads TGCAGCGTCTCTAATCCTAGCGGGGCCTCCACAGATACGCAGTATTTT. This sequence encodes CSVSNPSGASTDTQYF.

This clonotype was observed many times. The chain links TRBV27 to TRBJ2-7; 9 positions agree with TRBD1. The CDR3 is 14 amino acids. Germline V CDR1 and CDR2: MNHEY, SMNVEV (reference sequence). With 5 bases clipped from V and 0 bases from J, the junction kept 2 bases outside the gene matches. For the CDR3, the DNA is TGTGCCAGCAGTGCGACAGGGGGCTCCTACGAGCAGTACTTC. This codes for CASSATGGSYEQYF.

The chain is built from TRBV9 and TRBJ1-4, with D tentatively TRBD1 (6 bases). V was pared by 3 bases and J by 8 bases, with 14 bases between. This CDR3 region has 14 residues. Germline CDR1 SGDLS, CDR2 YYNGEE. CDR3 amino acids: CASSETGSGEKLFF. CDR3 coding DNA: TGTGCCAGCAGCGAAACAGGGAGTGGGGAAAAACTGTTTTTT.

This clonotype has ten or more counts. The chain has TRBV20-1 and TRBJ1-2; unclear D gene. The V end was cut by 6 bases, the J end by 4 bases, with 18 bases between. The CDR3 loop spans 14 amino acids. Germline V lookup: CDR1 DFQATT, CDR2 SNEGSKA (reference sequence). DNA of the CDR3: TGCAGTGCCGCCAAGGGAACATCGGGCTATGGCTACACCTTC. It specifies CSAAKGTSGYGYTF.

This clonotype showed up just a few times. This rearrangement joins TRBV7-3 to TRBJ1-5; D not certain. V lost 5 bases to trimming and J lost 0 bases, with 14 bases between them. This CDR3 contains 16 residues. CDR1 is SGHTA, CDR2 FQGTGA, per germline. The CDR3 region has the DNA TGTGCCAGCAGCCCATTGCGGATTTATAGCAATCAGCCCCAGCATTTT. Translated, it gives CASSPLRIYSNQPQHF. Together with reference TRBV7-3 and TRBJ1-5, the CDR3 gives the full variable domain: GAGVSQTPSNKVTEKGKYVELRCDPISGHTALYWYRQSLGQGPEFLIYFQGTGAADDSGLPNDRFFAVRPEGSVSTLKIQRTERGDSAVYLCASSPLRIYSNQPQHFGDGTRLSIL.

This clonotype was seen repeatedly, ten times or more. The chain combines TRBV27 with TRBJ2-3; D ambiguous. Per germline, CDR1 MNHEY and CDR2 SMNVEV (reference sequence). The CDR3 sequence is 13 residues long. Trimming took 4 bases from V and 3 from J, leaving 8 bases between them. The DNA of the CDR3 is TGTGCCAGCAGTTCCCCCTTTACAGATACGCAGTATTTT. Protein product: CASSSPFTDTQYF.

This clonotype was picked up many times. V and J are TRBV7-9 and TRBJ1-1, with D tentatively TRBD1 (5 bases). V was trimmed by 3 bases and J by 1 base, leaving 12 bases between them. CDR1 and CDR2 from the germline V gene are SEHNR and FQNEAQ (reference sequence). The CDR3 length is 15 residues. CDR3: CASSFLGQGNTEAFF. In DNA form, the CDR3 reads TGTGCCAGCAGCTTTTTAGGGCAGGGGAACACTGAAGCTTTCTTT.

This chain links TRBV20-1 with TRBJ2-1, with D perhaps being TRBD1 or TRBD2 (5 bases each). Germline CDR1 and CDR2: DFQATT and SNEGSKA (reference sequence). Trimming took 3 bases from V and 3 from J, leaving 15 bases between them. This CDR3 region has 15 residues. CDR3 sequence (DNA): TGCAGTGCTAGGGACATTTGGGGGAACTACAATGAGCAGTTCTTC. Translated, it gives CSARDIWGNYNEQFF.

Notes on this clonotype: This may arise from a read error, as a much more abundant clone is one base away. The chain joins TRBV18 to TRBJ2-1, with TRBD1 identical over 7 bases. Germline V CDR1 and CDR2: KGHSH, LQKENI. The V and J ends lost 8 bases and 2 bases, in that order; junction bases with no gene match: 12. The CDR3 sequence is 16 residues long. The CDR3: CASPLGVGTAYNEQFF. Written as DNA, the CDR3 is TGTGCCAGCCCTCTCGGGGTCGGGACAGCCTACAATGAGCAGTTCTTC. Full variable domain (missing parts from reference TRBV18 and TRBJ2-1): NAGVMQNPRHLVRRRGQEARLRCSPMKGHSHVYWYRQLPEEGLKFMVYLQKENIIDESGMPKERFSAEFPKEGPSILRIQQVVRGDSAAYFCASPLGVGTAYNEQFFGPGTRLTVL.

The rearrangement uses TRBV25-1 and TRBJ2-3; 8 bases fit TRBD1. J gave up 0 bases and V 9 bases, and 2 bases lay outside the gene matches. The germline gives CDR1 MGHDK, CDR2 SYGVNS. The CDR3 is 13 amino acids. For the CDR3, the DNA is TGTGCCAGTACAGGGGGAAGCACAGATACGCAGTATTTT. This encodes CASTGGSTDTQYF.

The sample holds many counts of this clonotype. V and J are TRBV3-1 and TRBJ2-2, with D maybe TRBD1 (6 bases). The CDR3 consists of 16 residues. CDR1 is LGHDT, CDR2 YNNKEL, per germline (reference sequence). V gave up 2 bases and J gave up 4 bases, with 14 bases separating them. CDR3 sequence (DNA): TGTGCCAGCAGCCAATGGGAGACAGGACGCACCGGGGAGCTGTTTTTT. Translated, it gives CASSQWETGRTGELFF.

This clonotype was picked up a small number of times. This chain uses TRBV20-1 with TRBJ1-1, with D unclear. Trimming pared 0 bases from V and 0 bases from J, leaving 17 bases between. Germline V gene data show CDR1 as DFQATT and CDR2 as SNEGSKA (reference sequence). The CDR3 runs 17 residues. The CDR3 is CSARDNPRRTLNTEAFF. Written as DNA, the CDR3 is TGCAGTGCTAGAGATAACCCCCGGAGGACGCTGAACACTGAAGCTTTCTTT.

This clonotype was detected ten times or more. The rearrangement links TRBV10-3 to TRBJ1-5; D gene unclear. The CDR3 has 12 amino acids. Trimming took off 3 bases at V and 2 bases at J, with 2 bases between the two ends. Germline V gene data show CDR1 as ENHRY and CDR2 as SYGVKD. CDR3 residues: CAISDGNQPQHF. CDR3 bases: TGTGCCATCAGTGACGGCAATCAGCCCCAGCATTTT.

This clonotype was detected only a few times. The gene calls are TRBV20-1 and TRBJ1-6; 9 bases agree with TRBD1. Germline V gene lookup returns CDR1 DFQATT and CDR2 SNEGSKA (reference sequence). The V segment lost 1 base and the J segment 1 base; nucleotides outside the gene matches: 11. The CDR3 consists of 19 residues. The CDR3 DNA sequence: TGCAGTGCTAGAGGGACAGGGGCAGGCTTTAGGTCCTATAATTCACCCCTCCACTTT. The encoded protein is CSARGTGAGFRSYNSPLHF.

In its sample, this clonotype was seen many times. This chain joins TRBV18 and TRBJ1-2; tentative D call: TRBD1 (6 bases). The germline V gene encodes CDR1 KGHSH and CDR2 LQKENI. Trimming shortened V by 1 base and J by 8 bases, and 17 bases separated the two germline ends. The CDR3 extends over 15 amino acids. The CDR3 DNA follows: TGTGCCAGCTCACCACTGTCGGACAGCTGGTTCGGCTACACCTTC. Translated, it gives CASSPLSDSWFGYTF.

In this sample, this clonotype turned up a few times. A much larger clone lies a single base off, so this may be a read error. This chain connects TRBV3-1 to TRBJ1-2, with D uncertain. In germline, CDR1 is LGHDT, CDR2 YNNKEL (reference sequence). CDR3 size: 12 residues. CDR3 in DNA: TGTGCCAGCAGCCTCCAGAACTATGGCTGCACCTTC. Translated: CASSLQNYGCTF.

The table lists this clonotype with many counts. This chain links TRBV11-3 with TRBJ2-5; D ambiguous. CDR1 is SGHNT, CDR2 YENEEA, per germline. The CDR3 spans 12 residues. The V end was cut by 2 bases, the J end by 9 bases, with 10 bases between. CDR3 region: CASSLPLRAQYF. The CDR3 DNA reads TGTGCCAGCAGCTTACCTCTCCGGGCCCAGTACTTC.

This clonotype was seen repeatedly, ten times or more. This chain connects TRBV6-1 to TRBJ1-3, with D possibly being TRBD1 (5 bases). CDR3 length: 17 amino acids. V lost 2 bases, J lost 2 bases, and 16 bases lay in between. CDR1 is MNHNS and CDR2 is SASEGT in the germline V gene. The CDR3 loop is CASSESIRGSPGNTIYF. For the CDR3, the DNA is TGTGCCAGCAGTGAATCAATTAGGGGATCGCCTGGAAACACCATATATTTT.

This clonotype was detected ten times or more. V usage is TRBV18 and J usage is TRBJ2-3; 9 positions agree with TRBD2. Germline V gene data show CDR1 as KGHSH and CDR2 as LQKENI. J was trimmed by 4 bases and V by 3 bases; bases with no gene match: 8. This CDR3 has 16 amino acids. CDR3 region: CASSPGTSSPPDTQYF. CDR3 nucleotides: TGTGCCAGCTCACCTGGGACTAGCAGCCCCCCAGATACGCAGTATTTT.

This chain uses TRBV15 with TRBJ2-3; 14 bases are a match to TRBD2. Germline CDR1 and CDR2: LNHNV and YYDKDF (reference sequence). This CDR3 has 16 residues. Trimming cost V 5 bases and J 6 bases; bases outside gene matches: 7. CDR3 coding DNA: TGTGCCACCAGCCGGGGACTAGCGGGGGAAGGTGATACGCAGTATTTT. It translates to CATSRGLAGEGDTQYF.

A few counts support this clonotype. The V gene is TRBV5-4, the J gene TRBJ2-5, with D perhaps matching TRBD1 (6 bases). This CDR3 is 15 amino acids long. Between the trimmed V and J ends, which lost 3 bases and 5 bases, there was a span of 17 bases. Germline CDR1 and CDR2: SGHNT and YYREEE (reference sequence). DNA for the CDR3: TGTGCCAGCAGCTCACGGGACACAAGGGAGGAGACCCAGTACTTC. The encoded protein is CASSSRDTREETQYF.

This clonotype has ten or more counts. The chain has TRBV12-3 or TRBV12-4 and TRBJ1-6; TRBD1 might be the D (6 bases). V was trimmed by 5 bases and J by 13 bases, leaving 9 bases between them. CDR3 length equals 11 residues. CDR3 sequence: CASSRRGPLHF. The CDR3 DNA is TGTGCCAGCAGTCGAAGGGGGCCCCTCCACTTT.

This rearrangement joins TRBV6-1 to TRBJ2-6; the D is unclear. Deletions cut 6 bases from V and 0 bases from J, with 12 bases between. Germline V gene sequence: CDR1 MNHNS, CDR2 SASEGT. CDR3 length: 16 residues. This chain's CDR3 is CASRAQLLSGANVLTF. CDR3 DNA: TGTGCCAGCAGAGCACAGCTCCTCTCTGGGGCCAACGTCCTGACTTTC.

This clonotype was detected a few times. This chain uses TRBV6-1 with TRBJ1-2; D remains ambiguous. V lost 7 bases and J lost 0, with 15 bases in between. The CDR3 length is 15 residues. Per the germline V gene, CDR1 is MNHNS and CDR2 is SASEGT. CDR3 DNA sequence: TGTGCCAGCAAACGGGAGTCAGCCCCTAACTATGGCTACACCTTC. This codes for CASKRESAPNYGYTF.

The chain combines TRBV6-1 with TRBJ1-2; perhaps TRBD1 as D (6 bases). The germline V and J ends were trimmed by 6 bases and 4 bases, with 15 bases remaining between them. This CDR3 spans 14 amino acids. Per the germline V gene, CDR1 is MNHNS and CDR2 is SASEGT. DNA for the CDR3: TGTGCCAGCAGATCTCGCGGACAGCCCTATGGCTACACCTTC. This codes for CASRSRGQPYGYTF.

CDR3 amino acids: CASSVDSGGYNEQFF. CDR3 sequence (DNA): TGTGCCAGCAGCGTAGACAGCGGGGGGTACAATGAGCAGTTCTTC. The chain joins TRBV9 to TRBJ2-1, with TRBD2 matching over 9 bases. Germline values: CDR1 SGDLS, CDR2 YYNGEE. With V trimmed by 0 bases and J by 4 bases, 2 bases remained unmatched. CDR3 length: 15 residues.